This TCR beta chain was sequenced in a study of shared clonotypes between healthy human individuals. TCRdb keeps only in-frame clones here, not all; method: immunoSEQ multiplex PCR. Of millions of clones listed, around 90% are singletons. Germline V gene data show CDR1 as SGHRS and CDR2 as YFSETQ. Trimming shortened V by 0 bases and J by 0 bases, and 8 bases separated the two germline ends. The CDR3 is 15 amino acids. A word on this clone: The antigen is not known. This same CDR3 is encoded by further DNA sequences in the sample.

Study-level findings and limits: Despite large depth, sorted-subset datasets appeared incompletely sequenced. The expectation was that sequencing depth would affect clonotype sharing among donors. A few donors showed sharing of 4.5% to 5% of naive CD4 clonotypes.

Those who donated were healthy HIV-negative adults, with no recent acute infections or vaccinations reported. The specimen sequenced was naive CD4+ T cells sorted from blood. Subset meaning: CD45RA+ positively selected. This clonotype originated in a man younger than 35 in good health. This chain uses TRBV5-1 with TRBJ2-3, with D perhaps matching TRBD2 (6 bases). CDR3 protein: CASSLVGGSTDTQYF. CDR3 sequence (DNA): TGCGCCAGCAGCTTGGTGGGAGGAAGCACAGATACGCAGTATTTT.